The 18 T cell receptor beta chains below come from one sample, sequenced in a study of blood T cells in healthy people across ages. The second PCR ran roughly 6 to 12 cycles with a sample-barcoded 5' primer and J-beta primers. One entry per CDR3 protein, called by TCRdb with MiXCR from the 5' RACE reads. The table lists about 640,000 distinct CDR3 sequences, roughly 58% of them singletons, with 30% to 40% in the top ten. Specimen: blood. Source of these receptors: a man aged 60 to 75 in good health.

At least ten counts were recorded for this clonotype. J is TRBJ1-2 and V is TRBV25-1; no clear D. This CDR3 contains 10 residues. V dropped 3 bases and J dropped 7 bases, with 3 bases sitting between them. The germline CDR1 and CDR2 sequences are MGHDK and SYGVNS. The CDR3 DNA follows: TGTGCCAGCAGTGAGGTTGGCTACACCTTC. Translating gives CASSEVGYTF.

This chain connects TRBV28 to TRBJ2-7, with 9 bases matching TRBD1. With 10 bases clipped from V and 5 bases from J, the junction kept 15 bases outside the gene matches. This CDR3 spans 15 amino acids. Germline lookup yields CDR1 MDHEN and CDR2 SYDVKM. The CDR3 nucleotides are TGTGCCACCTCTACCCGGGACAGGGTGGACGACGAGCAGTACTTC. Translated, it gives CATSTRDRVDDEQYF.

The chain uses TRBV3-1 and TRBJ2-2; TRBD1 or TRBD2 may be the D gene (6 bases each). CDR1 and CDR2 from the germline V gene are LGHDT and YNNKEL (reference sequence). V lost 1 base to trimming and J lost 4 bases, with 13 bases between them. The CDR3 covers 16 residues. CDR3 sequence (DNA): TGTGCCAGCAGCCAAGTTCCGGGGGCCCGCACCGGGGAGCTGTTTTTT. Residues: CASSQVPGARTGELFF.

Here the CDR3 reads CASSSDFYEQYF. DNA for the CDR3: TGTGCCAGCAGCTCGGACTTCTACGAGCAGTACTTC. J is TRBJ2-7 and V is TRBV7-9; the D gene is possibly TRBD2 (5 bases). Germline V gene data show CDR1 as SEHNR and CDR2 as FQNEAQ (reference sequence). Trimming removed 4 bases at V and 3 bases at J, with 7 bases between. The CDR3 is 12 amino acids.

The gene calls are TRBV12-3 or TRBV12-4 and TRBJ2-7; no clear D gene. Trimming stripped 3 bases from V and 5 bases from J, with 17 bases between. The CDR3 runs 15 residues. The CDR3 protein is CASSLGGGSFHEQYF. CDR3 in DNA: TGTGCCAGCAGTTTGGGTGGTGGTAGCTTCCACGAGCAGTACTTC.

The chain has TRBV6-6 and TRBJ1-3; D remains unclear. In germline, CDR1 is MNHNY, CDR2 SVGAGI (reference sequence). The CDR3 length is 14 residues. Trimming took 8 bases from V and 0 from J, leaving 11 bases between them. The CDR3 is CASGVGSSGNTIYF. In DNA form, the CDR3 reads TGTGCCAGCGGCGTCGGGTCCTCTGGAAACACCATATATTTT.

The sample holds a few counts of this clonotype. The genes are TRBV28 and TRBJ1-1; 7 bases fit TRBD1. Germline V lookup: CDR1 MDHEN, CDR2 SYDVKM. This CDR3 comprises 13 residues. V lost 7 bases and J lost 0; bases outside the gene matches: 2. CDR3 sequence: CASTGTVNTEAFF. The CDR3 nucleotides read TGTGCCAGCACTGGGACAGTGAACACTGAAGCTTTCTTT.

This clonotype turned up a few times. CDR3 amino acids: CASSPRDRDFYEQYF. CDR3 sequence (DNA): TGTGCCAGCAGCCCCCGGGACAGGGATTTCTACGAGCAGTACTTC. The rearrangement joins TRBV7-9 to TRBJ2-7; 9 nucleotides line up with TRBD1. The CDR3 is 15 amino acids. Germline loops: CDR1 SEHNR, CDR2 FQNEAQ (reference sequence). Trimming took 5 bases from V and 3 from J; bases not matched to a gene: 8.

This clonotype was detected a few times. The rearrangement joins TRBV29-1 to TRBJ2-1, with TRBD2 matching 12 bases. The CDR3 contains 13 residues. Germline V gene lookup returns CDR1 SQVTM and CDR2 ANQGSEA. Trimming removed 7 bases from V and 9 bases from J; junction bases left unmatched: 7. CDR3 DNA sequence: TGCAGCGCCGCTACTAGCGGGGGGCTTGAGCAGTTCTTC. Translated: CSAATSGGLEQFF.

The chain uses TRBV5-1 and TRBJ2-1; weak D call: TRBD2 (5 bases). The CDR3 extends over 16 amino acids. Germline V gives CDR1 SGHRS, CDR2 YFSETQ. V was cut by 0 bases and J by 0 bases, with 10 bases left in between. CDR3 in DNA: TGCGCCAGCAGCTTGGCCGTGGGGAGCTCCTACAATGAGCAGTTCTTC. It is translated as CASSLAVGSSYNEQFF.

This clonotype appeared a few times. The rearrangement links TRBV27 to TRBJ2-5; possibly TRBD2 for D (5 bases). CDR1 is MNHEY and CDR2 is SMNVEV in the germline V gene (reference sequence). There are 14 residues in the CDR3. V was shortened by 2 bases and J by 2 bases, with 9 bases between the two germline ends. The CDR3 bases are TGTGCCAGCAGTTTAAGGACTCCACAAGAGACCCAGTACTTC. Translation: CASSLRTPQETQYF.

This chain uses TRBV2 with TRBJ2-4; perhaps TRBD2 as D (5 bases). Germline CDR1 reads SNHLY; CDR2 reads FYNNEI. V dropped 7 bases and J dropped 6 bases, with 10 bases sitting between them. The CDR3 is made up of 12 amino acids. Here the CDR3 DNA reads TGTGCCAGCACGTCACTAGGAAACATTCAGTACTTC. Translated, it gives CASTSLGNIQYF.

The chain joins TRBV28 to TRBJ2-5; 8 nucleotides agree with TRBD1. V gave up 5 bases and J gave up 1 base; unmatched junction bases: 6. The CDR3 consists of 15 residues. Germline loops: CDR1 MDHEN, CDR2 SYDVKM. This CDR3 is CASSGADRGQETQYF. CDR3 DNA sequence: TGTGCCAGCAGTGGGGCTGACAGGGGCCAAGAGACCCAGTACTTC.

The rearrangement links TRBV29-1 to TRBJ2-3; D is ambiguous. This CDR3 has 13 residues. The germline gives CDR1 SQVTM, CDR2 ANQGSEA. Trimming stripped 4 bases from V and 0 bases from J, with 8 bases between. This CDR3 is CSVGPSSTDTQYF. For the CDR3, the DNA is TGCAGCGTTGGTCCCAGTAGCACAGATACGCAGTATTTT.

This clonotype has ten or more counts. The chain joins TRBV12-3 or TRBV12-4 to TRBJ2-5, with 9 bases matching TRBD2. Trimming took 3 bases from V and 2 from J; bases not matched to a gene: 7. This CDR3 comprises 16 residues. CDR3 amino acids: CASSFRRGGFQETQYF. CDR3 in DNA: TGTGCCAGCAGTTTTCGGCGGGGGGGCTTTCAAGAGACCCAGTACTTC.

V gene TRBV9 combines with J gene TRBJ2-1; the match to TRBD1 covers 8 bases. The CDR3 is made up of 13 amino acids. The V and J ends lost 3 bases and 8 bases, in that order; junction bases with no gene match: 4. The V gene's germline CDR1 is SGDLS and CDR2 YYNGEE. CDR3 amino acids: CASSGGQGYEQFF. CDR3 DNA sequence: TGTGCCAGCAGCGGAGGACAGGGTTATGAGCAGTTCTTC. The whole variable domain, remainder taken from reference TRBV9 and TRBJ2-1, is DSGVTQTPKHLITATGQRVTLRCSPRSGDLSVYWYQQSLDQGLQFLIQYYNGEERAKGNILERFSAQQFPDLHSELNLSSLELGDSALYFCASSGGQGYEQFFGPGTRLTVL.

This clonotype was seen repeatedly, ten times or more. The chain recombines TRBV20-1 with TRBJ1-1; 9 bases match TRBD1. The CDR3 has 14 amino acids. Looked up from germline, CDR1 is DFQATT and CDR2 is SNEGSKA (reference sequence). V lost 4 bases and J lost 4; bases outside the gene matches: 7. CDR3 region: CSAIRTGDGTEAFF. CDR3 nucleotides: TGCAGTGCTATCAGGACAGGGGACGGCACTGAAGCTTTCTTT.

The CDR3, as DNA: TGTGCCAGCAGGGAGACAGCTAACACTGAAGCTTTCTTT. As protein: CASRETANTEAFF. This chain uses TRBV6-5 with TRBJ1-1; weak D call: TRBD1 (5 bases). The CDR3 runs 13 residues. Per the germline V gene, CDR1 is MNHEY and CDR2 is SVGAGI. The V gene lost 6 bases and the J gene lost 2 bases, with 10 bases spanning the gap.